This TCR beta chain derives from a study of cytomegalovirus exposure and HLA in healthy donors. The germline CDR1 and CDR2 sequences are SGDLS and YYNGEE. V was trimmed by 3 bases and J by 2 bases, leaving 11 bases between them. The CDR3 has 14 residues. The PCR used 60 Vbeta and 13 Jbeta primers. TCRdb keeps only in-frame clones here, not all; method: immunoSEQ multiplex PCR. Here the sample spans roughly 100,000 clones, just under 80% being singletons. The sequencing input was PBMCs. The receptor's source is a woman in her forties in good health and CMV-seronegative. This chain links TRBV9 with TRBJ1-1; no clear D gene. This CDR3 reads CASSDGGGNTEAFF. The CDR3 DNA sequence: TGTGCCAGCAGCGACGGCGGCGGTAACACTGAAGCTTTCTTT.